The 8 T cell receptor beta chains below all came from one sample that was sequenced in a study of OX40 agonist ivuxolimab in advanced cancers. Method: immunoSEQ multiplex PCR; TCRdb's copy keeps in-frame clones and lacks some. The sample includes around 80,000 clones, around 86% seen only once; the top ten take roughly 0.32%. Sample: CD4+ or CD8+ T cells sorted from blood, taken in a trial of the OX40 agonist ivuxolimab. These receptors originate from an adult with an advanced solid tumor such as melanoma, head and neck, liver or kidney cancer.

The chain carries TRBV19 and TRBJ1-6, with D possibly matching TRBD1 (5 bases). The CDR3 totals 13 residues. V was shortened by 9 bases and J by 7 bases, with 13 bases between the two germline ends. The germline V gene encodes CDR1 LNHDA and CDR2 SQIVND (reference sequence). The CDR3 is CASLRGRNSPLHF. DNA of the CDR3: TGTGCCAGCCTTAGGGGCCGAAATTCACCCCTCCACTTT.

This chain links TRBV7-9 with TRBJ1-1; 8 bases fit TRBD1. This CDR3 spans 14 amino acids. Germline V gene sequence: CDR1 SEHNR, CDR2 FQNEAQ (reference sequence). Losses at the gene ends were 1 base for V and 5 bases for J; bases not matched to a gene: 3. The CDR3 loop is CASSLVQGATEAFF. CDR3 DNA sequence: TGTGCCAGCAGCTTAGTGCAGGGGGCAACTGAAGCTTTCTTT.

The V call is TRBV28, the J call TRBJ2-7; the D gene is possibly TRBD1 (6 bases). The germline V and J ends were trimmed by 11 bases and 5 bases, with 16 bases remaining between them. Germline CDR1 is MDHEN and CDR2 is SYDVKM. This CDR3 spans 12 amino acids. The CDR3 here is CAAETGLNEQYF. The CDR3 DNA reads TGTGCCGCTGAGACAGGCTTGAACGAGCAGTACTTC.

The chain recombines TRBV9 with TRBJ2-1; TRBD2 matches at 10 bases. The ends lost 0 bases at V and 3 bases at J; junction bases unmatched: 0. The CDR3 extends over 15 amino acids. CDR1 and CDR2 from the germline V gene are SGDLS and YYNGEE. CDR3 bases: TGTGCCAGCAGCGTAGTAGCGGGGGGCTACAATGAGCAGTTCTTC. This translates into CASSVVAGGYNEQFF.

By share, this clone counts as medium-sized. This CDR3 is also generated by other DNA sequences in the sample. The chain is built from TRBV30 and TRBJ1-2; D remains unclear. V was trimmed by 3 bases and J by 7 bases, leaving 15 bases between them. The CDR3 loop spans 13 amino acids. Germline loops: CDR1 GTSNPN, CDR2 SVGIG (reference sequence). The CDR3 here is CAWRSERSIGYTF. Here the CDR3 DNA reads TGTGCCTGGAGGTCGGAAAGGTCGATTGGCTACACCTTC.

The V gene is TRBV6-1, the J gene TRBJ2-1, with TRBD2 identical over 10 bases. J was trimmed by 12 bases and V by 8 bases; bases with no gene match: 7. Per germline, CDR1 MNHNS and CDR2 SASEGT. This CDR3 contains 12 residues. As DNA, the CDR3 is TGTGCCAGCTCCTTAGCGGGAGGAGTGCAGTTCTTC. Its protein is CASSLAGGVQFF.

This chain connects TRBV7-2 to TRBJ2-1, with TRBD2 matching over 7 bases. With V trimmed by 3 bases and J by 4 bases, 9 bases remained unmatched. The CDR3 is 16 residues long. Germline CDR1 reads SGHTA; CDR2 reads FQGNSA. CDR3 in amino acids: CASSFYTGLGYNEQFF. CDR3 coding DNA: TGTGCCAGCAGCTTTTATACCGGACTAGGTTACAATGAGCAGTTCTTC.

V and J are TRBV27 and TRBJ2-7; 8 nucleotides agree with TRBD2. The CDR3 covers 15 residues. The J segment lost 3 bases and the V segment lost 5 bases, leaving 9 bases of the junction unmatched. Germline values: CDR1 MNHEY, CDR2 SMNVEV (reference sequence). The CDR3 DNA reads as TGTGCCAGCAGTCCCAGGACTAGCCAAGGCTACGAGCAGTACTTC. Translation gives CASSPRTSQGYEQYF.